These 29 T cell receptor beta chains were sequenced from one sample in a study of T cells in localized non-small cell lung cancer. The table came from immunoSEQ multiplex PCR; TCRdb's copy has only in-frame clones and leaves some out. The data hold tens of thousands of clones, with about 81% observed a single time. Sample: peripheral blood, taken before any cancer treatment. These receptors originate from a male donor at least 60 years old with stage II squamous cell lung carcinoma.

The chain has TRBV4-2 and TRBJ2-1, with 13 bases matching TRBD2. The CDR3 runs to 19 residues. V lost 0 bases, J lost 4 bases, and 9 bases stayed unmatched. Germline assignment: CDR1 LGHNA and CDR2 YNFKEQ. The CDR3 sequence: CASSQDRTSGRVGYNEQFF. The CDR3 nucleotides read TGTGCCAGCAGCCAAGATCGGACTAGCGGGAGAGTGGGATACAATGAGCAGTTCTTC.

The chain combines TRBV7-9 with TRBJ1-2; weak D call: TRBD1 (6 bases). Trimming cost V 7 bases and J 6 bases, with 15 bases left between them. CDR3 size: 13 residues. Germline-derived CDR1 and CDR2 are SEHNR and FQNEAQ (reference sequence). The CDR3 here is CASTASGAHGYTF. In DNA, the CDR3 is TGTGCCAGCACCGCGTCAGGGGCGCATGGCTACACCTTC.

Worth noting for this clone: Germline and junction disagree at one end, which may indicate a read error. This sequence joins TRBV6-1 and TRBJ1-2, with D hard to call. Germline V gene lookup returns CDR1 MNHNS and CDR2 SASEGT. This CDR3 region has 14 residues. CDR3 in amino acids: CAISEYGTNYGYTF. For the CDR3, the DNA is TGTGCCATCAGTGAGTATGGCACTAACTATGGCTACACCTTC.

The chain combines TRBV6-5 with TRBJ1-6; D ambiguous. CDR1 is MNHEY, CDR2 SVGAGI, per germline. Between the trimmed V and J ends, which lost 1 base and 12 bases, there was a span of 4 bases. This CDR3 contains 11 residues. DNA of the CDR3: TGTGCCAGCAGTTACTTTTTACCCCTCCACTTT. Residues: CASSYFLPLHF.

The CDR3 loop reads CASSLSLAGGYGYTF. CDR3 nucleotide sequence: TGTGCCAGCAGCCTGTCATTGGCAGGGGGTTATGGCTACACCTTC. V usage is TRBV9 and J usage is TRBJ1-2; 7 positions match TRBD1. Trimming took 4 bases from V and 5 from J; bases not matched to a gene: 11. This CDR3 has 15 amino acids. Germline CDR1 is SGDLS and CDR2 is YYNGEE. The whole variable domain, remainder taken from reference TRBV9 and TRBJ1-2, is DSGVTQTPKHLITATGQRVTLRCSPRSGDLSVYWYQQSLDQGLQFLIQYYNGEERAKGNILERFSAQQFPDLHSELNLSSLELGDSALYFCASSLSLAGGYGYTFGSGTRLTVV.

This chain uses TRBV19 with TRBJ2-1, with 13 bases lining up with TRBD2. Trimming removed 5 bases from V and 8 bases from J; junction bases left unmatched: 9. The CDR3 contains 16 residues. Germline values: CDR1 LNHDA, CDR2 SQIVND (reference sequence). CDR3 nucleotide sequence: TGTGCCAGTAGTTACAGACTAGCGGGAGGACGGGATGAGCAGTTCTTC. The encoded protein is CASSYRLAGGRDEQFF.

The chain recombines TRBV4-3 with TRBJ1-2; 7 bases line up with TRBD1. V gave up 0 bases and J gave up 9 bases; unmatched junction bases: 10. The CDR3 spans 15 residues. From germline, CDR1 is LGHNA and CDR2 YSLEER. The CDR3 DNA is TGCGCCAGCAGCCAAGATTTTGAGACAGGGAGGAGCTACACCTTC. This sequence encodes CASSQDFETGRSYTF.

The chain has TRBV2 and TRBJ1-4; D not certain. Per the germline V gene, CDR1 is SNHLY and CDR2 is FYNNEI. This CDR3 has 15 amino acids. V lost 0 bases and J lost 8, with 13 bases in between. CDR3 protein: CASSEAGNSREKLFF. Written as DNA, the CDR3 is TGTGCCAGCAGTGAAGCCGGGAACTCCCGCGAAAAACTGTTTTTT.

The chain uses TRBV10-3 and TRBJ2-7; D may match TRBD1 or TRBD2 (5 bases each). The CDR3 has 14 residues. The V end lost 0 bases, the J end lost 3 bases, and 9 bases lay between the germline ends. The germline gives CDR1 ENHRY, CDR2 SYGVKD. For the CDR3, the DNA is TGTGCCATCAGTGAGTCGTCAGGGAGCTACGAGCAGTACTTC. This sequence encodes CAISESSGSYEQYF.

Notes on this clone: Other DNA sequences in the same sample also yield this CDR3. The J gene is TRBJ2-5, the V gene TRBV18, with unresolved D. The V gene lost 2 bases and the J gene lost 6 bases, with 4 bases spanning the gap. CDR3 length equals 11 residues. Germline CDR1 KGHSH, CDR2 LQKENI. The CDR3 DNA follows: TGTGCCAGCTCACCAGAAAAGACCCAGTACTTC. This sequence encodes CASSPEKTQYF. The full variable domain, its missing parts supplied by reference TRBV18 and TRBJ2-5, is NAGVMQNPRHLVRRRGQEARLRCSPMKGHSHVYWYRQLPEEGLKFMVYLQKENIIDESGMPKERFSAEFPKEGPSILRIQQVVRGDSAAYFCASSPEKTQYFGPGTRLLVL.

The V gene is TRBV6-6, the J gene TRBJ1-1; D is ambiguous. The CDR3 loop spans 16 amino acids. Germline lookup yields CDR1 MNHNY and CDR2 SVGAGI (reference sequence). V was trimmed by 4 bases and J by 3 bases, leaving 18 bases between them. Here the CDR3 reads CASSSFVVRGDTEAFF. DNA for the CDR3: TGTGCCAGCAGTTCCTTTGTAGTACGTGGGGACACTGAAGCTTTCTTT.

This clone was found a few times. V and J are TRBV6-4 and TRBJ2-1, with 7 bases that match TRBD2. The CDR3 spans 14 residues. V was pared by 0 bases and J by 8 bases, with 4 bases of the junction left unmatched. CDR1 is MRHNA, CDR2 SNTAGT, per germline. The CDR3 sequence: CASSDSAGADEQFF. The CDR3 DNA reads as TGTGCCAGCAGTGACTCGGCGGGAGCGGATGAGCAGTTCTTC.

The rearrangement links TRBV2 to TRBJ2-7; 7 bases agree with TRBD2. With 6 bases clipped from V and 2 bases from J, the junction kept 7 bases outside the gene matches. CDR1 SNHLY and CDR2 FYNNEI come from the germline V gene. The CDR3 sequence is 14 residues long. The CDR3 is CASRRSGITYEQYF. CDR3 DNA: TGTGCCAGCAGGAGAAGCGGGATTACCTACGAGCAGTACTTC.

This clone was detected once. V and J are TRBV27 and TRBJ2-6; D tentatively fits TRBD1 or TRBD2 (5 bases each). CDR3 length: 18 amino acids. The V gene lost 4 bases and the J gene lost 4 bases, with 20 bases spanning the gap. CDR1 MNHEY and CDR2 SMNVEV come from the germline V gene (reference sequence). In DNA, the CDR3 is TGTGCCAGCAGTTCCCCGGGACGGGCCTGGGAGGGGGCCAACGTCCTGACTTTC. It translates to CASSSPGRAWEGANVLTF.

This rearrangement joins TRBV7-2 to TRBJ1-2; D is unclear. CDR3 length: 11 amino acids. The V and J ends lost 7 bases and 4 bases respectively, with 7 bases between them. Germline V gene lookup returns CDR1 SGHTA and CDR2 FQGNSA. CDR3 sequence (DNA): TGTGCCAGCACCGTTTCCTATGGCTACACCTTC. Protein product: CASTVSYGYTF. Drawing the rest from reference TRBV7-2 and TRBJ1-2, the complete variable domain is GAGVSQSPSNKVTEKGKDVELRCDPISGHTALYWYRQSLGQGLEFLIYFQGNSAPDKSGLPSDRFSAERTGGSVSTLTIQRTQQEDSAVYLCASTVSYGYTFGSGTRLTVV.

In this sample, this clone turned up once. This chain uses TRBV2 with TRBJ2-1; weak D call: TRBD1 (5 bases). This CDR3 comprises 18 residues. V gave up 0 bases and J gave up 0 bases, with 15 bases separating them. Looked up from germline, CDR1 is SNHLY and CDR2 is FYNNEI. The CDR3 loop is CASSEALAGPLSYNEQFF. CDR3 DNA: TGTGCCAGCAGTGAAGCGCTCGCAGGGCCTCTCTCCTACAATGAGCAGTTCTTC.

The V call is TRBV5-6, the J call TRBJ1-1; the D gene is possibly TRBD1 (6 bases). The length of the CDR3 is 15 residues. The germline CDR1 and CDR2 sequences are SGHDT and YYEEEE. The V and J ends lost 4 bases and 3 bases respectively, with 16 bases between them. CDR3 residues: CASSTARPGDTEAFF. DNA of the CDR3: TGTGCCAGCAGCACGGCCCGTCCAGGGGACACTGAAGCTTTCTTT.

The CDR3 DNA sequence: TGTGCCAGCAGTTTTTCCCTTTGGACATTCGCGAACACCGGGGAGCTGTTTTTT. Translation: CASSFSLWTFANTGELFF. The chain links TRBV28 to TRBJ2-2; possible D gene TRBD1, 5 bases. Trimming cost V 3 bases and J 0 bases, with 17 bases left between them. The CDR3 runs 18 residues. Germline CDR1 is MDHEN and CDR2 is SYDVKM.

This rearrangement joins TRBV6-1 to TRBJ1-3; the D is unclear. The CDR3 spans 16 residues. V dropped 2 bases and J dropped 0 bases, with 11 bases sitting between them. The V gene's germline CDR1 is MNHNS and CDR2 SASEGT. The CDR3 spells CASSEMGIVSGNTIYF. CDR3 bases: TGTGCCAGCAGTGAAATGGGTATCGTCTCTGGAAACACCATATATTTT.

The chain employs TRBV15 and TRBJ1-4; the D gene is possibly TRBD1 (5 bases). The germline V gene has CDR1 LNHNV and CDR2 YYDKDF (reference sequence). The CDR3 spans 14 residues. The ends were cut back, 5 bases at V and 8 bases at J, with 15 bases in the middle. For the CDR3, the DNA is TGTGCCACCAGCGCCGGCTGGGGCGAAGAAAAACTGTTTTTT. Translating it yields CATSAGWGEEKLFF.

In this sample, this clone turned up a few times. This chain links TRBV5-1 with TRBJ2-3; D gene ambiguous. CDR1 and CDR2 from the germline V gene are SGHRS and YFSETQ. The V and J ends lost 4 bases and 0 bases respectively, with 9 bases between them. CDR3 size: 14 residues. CDR3 sequence (DNA): TGCGCCAGCAGCCGCCGGGTTAGCACAGATACGCAGTATTTT. Translated, it gives CASSRRVSTDTQYF.

This chain links TRBV5-1 with TRBJ2-1; no definite D call. The CDR3 runs 13 residues. The germline gives CDR1 SGHRS, CDR2 YFSETQ. With 0 bases removed from V and 9 bases from J, the gap between germline ends came to 10 bases. In nucleotides, the CDR3 is TGCGCCAGCAGCTTGGAGGGTAGTCCTGAGCAGTTCTTC. Its translation: CASSLEGSPEQFF.

The chain recombines TRBV7-2 with TRBJ2-7, with D maybe TRBD2 (5 bases). This CDR3 is built from 15 residues. The germline V gene encodes CDR1 SGHTA and CDR2 FQGNSA. V lost 5 bases, J lost 0 bases, and 14 bases lay in between. DNA of the CDR3: TGTGCCAGCAGCCCGGACGCCGGAGGCTCCTACGAGCAGTACTTC. Translated: CASSPDAGGSYEQYF.

The chain joins TRBV28 to TRBJ2-7; 7 nucleotides align to TRBD1. CDR1 is MDHEN and CDR2 is SYDVKM in the germline V gene. The CDR3 totals 13 residues. The junction had 4 bases not matched to a gene; V was cut back by 6 bases and J by 2 bases. The CDR3 nucleotides read TGTGCCAGCAGGCCGGGACAGACCTACGAGCAGTACTTC. As protein: CASRPGQTYEQYF.

The chain recombines TRBV7-9 with TRBJ2-5, with TRBD2 matching 9 bases. The CDR3 sequence is 13 residues long. V lost 5 bases, J lost 4 bases, and 2 bases stayed unmatched. Looked up from germline, CDR1 is SEHNR and CDR2 is FQNEAQ (reference sequence). The chain's CDR3 is CASSRSGRETQYF. In nucleotides, the CDR3 is TGTGCCAGCAGCCGTAGCGGGAGAGAGACCCAGTACTTC. Drawing the rest from reference TRBV7-9 and TRBJ2-5, the complete variable domain is DTGVSQNPRHKITKRGQNVTFRCDPISEHNRLYWYRQTLGQGPEFLTYFQNEAQLEKSRLLSDRFSAERPKGSFSTLEIQRTEQGDSAMYLCASSRSGRETQYFGPGTRLLVL.

The chain recombines TRBV27 with TRBJ2-7; tentative D call: TRBD1 (5 bases). V lost 5 bases, J lost 2 bases, and 16 bases lay in between. CDR3 length equals 15 residues. Germline V gene sequence: CDR1 MNHEY, CDR2 SMNVEV (reference sequence). This chain's CDR3 is CASSPYSTAAYEQYF. Written as DNA, the CDR3 is TGTGCCAGCAGTCCATATTCGACAGCTGCCTACGAGCAGTACTTC.

The gene calls are TRBV7-2 and TRBJ2-3, with 8 bases that match TRBD2. The CDR3 totals 19 residues. Looked up from germline, CDR1 is SGHTA and CDR2 is FQGNSA. The V segment lost 7 bases and the J segment 0 bases; nucleotides outside the gene matches: 18. The CDR3 bases are TGTGCCAGCACTACAAGGCGGGGCGGGGGGACAACTAGCACAGATACGCAGTATTTT. This translates into CASTTRRGGGTTSTDTQYF.

The gene calls are TRBV15 and TRBJ2-5; 13 bases align to TRBD2. After removal of 0 bases from V and 5 bases from J, the junction contained 6 bases not matched to a gene. The CDR3 is 17 residues long. Germline loops: CDR1 LNHNV, CDR2 YYDKDF (reference sequence). The CDR3 DNA reads as TGTGCCACCAGCAGAGACGGGACTAGCGGGACTTCGGAGACCCAGTACTTC. It encodes CATSRDGTSGTSETQYF.

J is TRBJ1-3 and V is TRBV5-1, with a weak D call TRBD1 (5 bases). CDR1 is SGHRS, CDR2 YFSETQ, per germline. Trimming stripped 0 bases from V and 3 bases from J, with 10 bases between. The CDR3 has 15 residues. The CDR3 bases are TGCGCCAGCAGCTTGGGGCGGGGGTTTGGAAACACCATATATTTT. Its protein is CASSLGRGFGNTIYF.